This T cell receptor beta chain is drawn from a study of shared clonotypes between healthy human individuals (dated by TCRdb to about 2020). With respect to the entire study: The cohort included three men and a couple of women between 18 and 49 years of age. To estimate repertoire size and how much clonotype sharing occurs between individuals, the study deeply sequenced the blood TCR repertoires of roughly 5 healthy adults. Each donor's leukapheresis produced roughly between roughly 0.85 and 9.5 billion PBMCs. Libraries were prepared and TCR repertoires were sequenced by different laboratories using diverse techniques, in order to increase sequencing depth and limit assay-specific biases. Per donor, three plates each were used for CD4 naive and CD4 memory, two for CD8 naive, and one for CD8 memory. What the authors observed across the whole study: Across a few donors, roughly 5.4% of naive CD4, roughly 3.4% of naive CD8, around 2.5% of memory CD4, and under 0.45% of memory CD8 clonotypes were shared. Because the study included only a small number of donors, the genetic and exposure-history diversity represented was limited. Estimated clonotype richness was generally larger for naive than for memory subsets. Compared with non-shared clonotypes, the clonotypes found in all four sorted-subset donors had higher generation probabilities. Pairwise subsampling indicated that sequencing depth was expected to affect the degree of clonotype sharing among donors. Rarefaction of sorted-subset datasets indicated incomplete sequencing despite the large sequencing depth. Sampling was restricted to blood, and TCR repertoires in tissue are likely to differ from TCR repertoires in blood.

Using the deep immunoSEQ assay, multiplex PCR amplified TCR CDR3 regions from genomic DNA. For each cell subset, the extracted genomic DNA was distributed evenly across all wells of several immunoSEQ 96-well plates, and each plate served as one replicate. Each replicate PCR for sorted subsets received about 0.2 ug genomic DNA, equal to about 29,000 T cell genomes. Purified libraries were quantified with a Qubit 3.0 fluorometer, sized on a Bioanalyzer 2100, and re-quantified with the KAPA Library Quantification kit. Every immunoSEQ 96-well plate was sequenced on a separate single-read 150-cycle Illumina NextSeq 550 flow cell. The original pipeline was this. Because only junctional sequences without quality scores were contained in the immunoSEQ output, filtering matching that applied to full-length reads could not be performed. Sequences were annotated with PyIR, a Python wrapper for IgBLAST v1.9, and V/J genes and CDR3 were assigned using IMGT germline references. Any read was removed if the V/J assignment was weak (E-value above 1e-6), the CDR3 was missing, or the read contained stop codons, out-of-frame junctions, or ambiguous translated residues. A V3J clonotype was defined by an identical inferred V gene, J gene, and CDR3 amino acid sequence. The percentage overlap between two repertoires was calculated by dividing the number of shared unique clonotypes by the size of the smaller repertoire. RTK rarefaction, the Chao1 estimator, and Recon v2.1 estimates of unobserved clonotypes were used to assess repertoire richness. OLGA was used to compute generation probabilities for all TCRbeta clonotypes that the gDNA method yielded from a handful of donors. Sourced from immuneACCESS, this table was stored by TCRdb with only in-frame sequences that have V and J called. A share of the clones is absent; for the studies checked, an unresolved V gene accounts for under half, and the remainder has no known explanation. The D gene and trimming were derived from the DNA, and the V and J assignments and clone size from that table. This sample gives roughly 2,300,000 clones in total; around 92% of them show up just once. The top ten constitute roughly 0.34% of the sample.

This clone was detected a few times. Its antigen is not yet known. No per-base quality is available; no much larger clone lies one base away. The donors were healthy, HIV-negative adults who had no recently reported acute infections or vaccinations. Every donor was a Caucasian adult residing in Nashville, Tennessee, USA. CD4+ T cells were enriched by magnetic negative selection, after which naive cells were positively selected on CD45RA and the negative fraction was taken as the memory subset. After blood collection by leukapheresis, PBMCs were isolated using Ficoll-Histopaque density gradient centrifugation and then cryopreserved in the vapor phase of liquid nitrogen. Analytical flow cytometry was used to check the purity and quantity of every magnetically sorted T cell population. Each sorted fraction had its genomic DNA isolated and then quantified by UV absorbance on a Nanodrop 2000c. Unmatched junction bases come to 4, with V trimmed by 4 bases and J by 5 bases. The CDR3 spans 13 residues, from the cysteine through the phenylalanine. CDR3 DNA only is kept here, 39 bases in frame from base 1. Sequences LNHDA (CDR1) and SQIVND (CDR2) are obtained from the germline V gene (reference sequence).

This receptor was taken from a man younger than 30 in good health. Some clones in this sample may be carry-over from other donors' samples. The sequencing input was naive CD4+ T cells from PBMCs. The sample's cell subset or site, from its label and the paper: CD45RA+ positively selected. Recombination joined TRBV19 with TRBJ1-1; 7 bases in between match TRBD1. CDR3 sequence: CASSTRDRTEAFF. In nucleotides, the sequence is TGTGCCAGTAGTACCCGGGACAGAACTGAAGCTTTCTTT. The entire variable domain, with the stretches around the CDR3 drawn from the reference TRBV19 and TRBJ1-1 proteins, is DGGITQSPKYLFRKEGQNVTLSCEQNLNHDAMYWYRQDPGQGLRLIYYSQIVNDFQKGDIAEGYSVSREKKESFPLTVTSAQKNPTAFYLCASSTRDRTEAFFGQGTRLTVV.